A selection of T cell receptor beta chains follows, all from one sample in a study of T cells in Graves' hyperthyroidism and ophthalmopathy. In TCRdb, the multiplex PCR reads were re-called with MiXCR into one record per CDR3 protein. The sample contains more than 500,000 distinct CDR3 sequences, 11% to 15% of which appear only once. Sequencing input: blood. These TCRs come from a woman between 40 and 50 years old with Graves' hyperthyroidism. CDR3s include the opening cysteine and the closing phenylalanine or tryptophan. The order of the fields is J gene, clone size, V gene, D gene, CDR3 DNA, CDR3 protein. A D gene is named only where the DNA matches it firmly. A row's size may be missing; if present it is once, few, many or a size class.

TRBJ2-1	many	TRBV27	NA	TGTGCCAGCAGTTTATCCGGACAGCTCTACAATGAGCAGTTCTTC	CASSLSGQLYNEQFF
TRBJ2-1	many	TRBV7-3	TRBD1	TGTGCCAGCAGCCTGACAGGGGACTCCTACAATGAGCAGTTCTTC	CASSLTGDSYNEQFF
TRBJ2-5	many	TRBV27	NA	TGTGCCAGCAGTTTAATCCAGGGGCCAAAAGAGACCCAGTACTTC	CASSLIQGPKETQYF
TRBJ2-1	few	TRBV5-6	TRBD2	TGTGCCAGCATCCATTCTAGCGGGAGGATCTCCTACAATGAGCAGTTCTTC	CASIHSSGRISYNEQFF
TRBJ2-7	many	TRBV5-1	NA	TGCGCCAGCAGCTTCCGCCAGGAGCACTACGAGCAGTACTTC	CASSFRQEHYEQYF
TRBJ2-5	many	TRBV28	NA	TGTGCCAGCAGCTTAAGGAGAACCCTAGAGACCCAGTACTTC	CASSLRRTLETQYF
TRBJ2-1	many	TRBV5-1	TRBD1	TGCGCCAGCAGCTTGGTAGGGGGCGGATATGGGAATGAGCAGTTCTTC	CASSLVGGGYGNEQFF
TRBJ1-1	many	TRBV7-9	TRBD1	TGTGCCAGCAGCTCCACCGTCACCGGGACAGGGGTATACACTGAAGCTTTCTTT	CASSSTVTGTGVYTEAFF
TRBJ2-7	NA	TRBV2	NA	TGTGCCAGCAGTCTCGCACGACAGGAGCAGTACTTC	CASSLARQEQYF
TRBJ2-4	NA	TRBV6-2/TRBV6-3	TRBD2	TGTGCCAGCAGACACTCAGGCGCGGGGGGGGGGGGAAACATTCAGTACTTC	CASRHSGAGGGGNIQYF
TRBJ2-1	NA	TRBV10-1	NA	TGCGCCAGCAGAAGCGGGTCCGCCGGCTCGGAGCAGTTCTTC	CASRSGSAGSEQFF
TRBJ2-1	NA	TRBV24-1	TRBD1	TGTGCCACCAGTGATACAGGGGCGCCATCGGGGCAGTTCTTC	CATSDTGAPSGQFF
TRBJ2-3	many	TRBV5-8	NA	TGTGCCAGCAGCTTGAGCGATTTCACAGATACGCAGTATTTT	CASSLSDFTDTQYF
TRBJ2-3	many	TRBV5-1	NA	TGCGCCAGCAGACGATCTAGCACAGATACGCAGTATTTT	CASRRSSTDTQYF
TRBJ2-7	once	TRBV2	TRBD2	TGCGCCAGCAGCCAAGAACCCAGCGGGAGGCTTTACGAGCAGTACTTC	CASSQEPSGRLYEQYF
TRBJ2-7	many	TRBV2	NA	TGTGCCAGCATCCCCTCTAGTAACGAGCAGTACTTC	CASIPSSNEQYF
TRBJ2-7	many	TRBV7-2	NA	TGTGCCAGCAGTTCCACAAAAGACACAACCTACGAGCAGTACTTC	CASSSTKDTTYEQYF
TRBJ2-7	few	TRBV19	NA	TGTGCCAGTAGTTCCGACAGTCCAGGGCAGTACTTC	CASSSDSPGQYF
TRBJ2-2	NA	TRBV7-3	TRBD1	TGTGCCAGCAGACCACAGGGGGCCGGCGGGGAGCTGTTTTTT	CASRPQGAGGELFF
TRBJ2-7	NA	TRBV18	TRBD1	TGTGCCAGCTCACGGGGGACAGCGAAACCCTCCTACGAGCAGTACTTC	CASSRGTAKPSYEQYF
TRBJ2-1	many	TRBV28	TRBD1	TGTGCCAGCACCCCGGGACAGGGGACCTACAATGAGCAGTTCTTC	CASTPGQGTYNEQFF
TRBJ2-7	NA	TRBV20-1	TRBD1	TGCAGTGCCAGCCCCGGGACAGGGGAATTCGAGCAGTACTTC	CSASPGTGEFEQYF
TRBJ1-1	few	TRBV5-8	NA	TGTGCCAGCAGCTCTGGCCTAGAAATGAACACTGAAGCTTTCTTT	CASSSGLEMNTEAFF
TRBJ1-2	NA	TRBV5-1	NA	TGCGCCAGCAGCCTGGGGACTCTCTATGGCTACACCTTC	CASSLGTLYGYTF
TRBJ2-3	few	TRBV5-1	NA	TGCGCCAGCAGCTTGGATCCGGGAGTGTCAGATACGCAGTATTTT	CASSLDPGVSDTQYF
TRBJ1-6	many	TRBV2	TRBD1	TGTGCCAGCAGTGGATTTACAGGGGTTGCTTCACCCCTCCACTTT	CASSGFTGVASPLHF
TRBJ1-6	many	TRBV20-1	NA	TGCAGTGCTAGAGAAAGTGGACAGACTAATTCACCCCTCCACTTT	CSARESGQTNSPLHF
TRBJ1-5	NA	TRBV4-1	TRBD1	TGCGCCAGCAGCCAAGGGACAGGGGGCTGGCAGCCCCAGCATTTT	CASSQGTGGWQPQHF
TRBJ2-1	NA	TRBV2	NA	TGTGCCAGCAGTGAACTACGAACAGGGAAGAATGAGCAGTTCTTC	CASSELRTGKNEQFF
TRBJ2-2	many	TRBV20-1	TRBD2	TGCAGCGTTGGGTTGGGGGGGGACGGGGAGCTGTTTTTT	CSVGLGGDGELFF
TRBJ1-1	many	TRBV18	TRBD1	TGTGCCAGCTCACCATTATCTGGACAGGGACTCGAAGCTTTCTTT	CASSPLSGQGLEAFF
TRBJ2-1	few	TRBV29-1	TRBD2	TGCAGCGTTATCCGTGGCGGGAGAGAATACAATGAGCAGTTCTTC	CSVIRGGREYNEQFF
TRBJ1-2	few	TRBV7-9	TRBD1	TGTGCCAGCAGCGGAACAGGGGGCCTTGGCTACACCTTC	CASSGTGGLGYTF
TRBJ2-3	NA	TRBV6-1	TRBD1	TGTGCCAGCAGTGCGTCCCCGGGACAGGGAGGAGATACGCAGTATTTT	CASSASPGQGGDTQYF
TRBJ2-5	many	TRBV28	NA	TGTGCCAGCAGTTTCGGGGTTCGGGAGACCCAGTACTTC	CASSFGVRETQYF
TRBJ1-1	few	TRBV2	NA	TGTGCCAGCAGTGAACTTGGGGGGAACACTGAAGCTTTCTTT	CASSELGGNTEAFF